Listed here are 11 T cell receptor beta chains from one sample, sequenced in a study of cytomegalovirus exposure and HLA in healthy donors. Both 60 Vbeta primers and 13 Jbeta primers went into the PCR. Sequencing used immunoSEQ multiplex PCR; TCRdb keeps in-frame clones, though not all of them. The data contain approximately 120,000 clones, about 80% of them singletons. The specimen sequenced was PBMCs. These receptors came from a woman in her fifties or sixties in good health and CMV-seropositive.

V usage is TRBV5-8 and J usage is TRBJ2-5; D not resolved. V gave up 0 bases and J gave up 5 bases, with 5 bases separating them. The CDR3 covers 12 residues. Germline V CDR1 and CDR2: SGHTS, YDEGEE. CDR3 loop: CASSLALETQYF. CDR3 DNA: TGTGCCAGCAGCTTGGCCCTTGAGACCCAGTACTTC.

This clone was counted a single time. The chain links TRBV19 to TRBJ2-4; 7 bases fit TRBD1. The CDR3 spans 17 residues. Germline V gene lookup returns CDR1 LNHDA and CDR2 SQIVND (reference sequence). The V gene end was trimmed by 7 bases and the J gene end by 2 bases; junction bases not matched to a gene: 14. CDR3 DNA sequence: TGTGCCAGTACCACCCTCGAACAGGGGTCTACCAAAAACATTCAGTACTTC. It is translated as CASTTLEQGSTKNIQYF.

V usage is TRBV19 and J usage is TRBJ2-6, with D maybe TRBD1 (6 bases). This CDR3 has 17 residues. Deletions cut 5 bases from V and 4 bases from J, with 18 bases between. Germline-derived CDR1 and CDR2 are LNHDA and SQIVND (reference sequence). CDR3 sequence (DNA): TGTGCCAGTAGTCCATACCAATCCGGGACAGGGGCCAACGTCCTGACTTTC. It specifies CASSPYQSGTGANVLTF.

This chain joins TRBV19 and TRBJ1-1, with 8 positions matching TRBD1. V dropped 3 bases and J dropped 7; count of bases not matched to a gene: 4. Germline V lookup: CDR1 LNHDA, CDR2 SQIVND (reference sequence). The CDR3 length is 13 residues. This CDR3 reads CASSIRGQGEAFF. Here the CDR3 DNA reads TGTGCCAGTAGTATCCGCGGACAGGGTGAAGCTTTCTTT.

J is TRBJ1-2 and V is TRBV7-2; TRBD1 is a possible D gene (6 bases). V lost 6 bases and J lost 8, with 19 bases in between. From germline, CDR1 is SGHTA and CDR2 FQGNSA. The CDR3 length is 14 residues. The CDR3 DNA follows: TGTGCCAGCAGATACGGGGGGGGGCGACGGGGCTACACCTTC. Protein: CASRYGGGRRGYTF.

The chain uses TRBV5-1 and TRBJ2-1; 11 nucleotides agree with TRBD2. Germline lookup yields CDR1 SGHRS and CDR2 YFSETQ. The CDR3 totals 15 residues. J gave up 11 bases and V 4 bases, and 11 bases lay outside the gene matches. In nucleotides, the CDR3 is TGCGCCAGCAGCCCCGAAGGTAGCGGGGGGGCAAAGCAGTTCTTC. This gives the protein CASSPEGSGGAKQFF.

The chain is built from TRBV25-1 and TRBJ1-1; no definite D call. The length of the CDR3 is 11 residues. Germline CDR1 is MGHDK and CDR2 is SYGVNS. The V and J ends lost 5 bases and 7 bases respectively, with 8 bases between them. The CDR3 loop is CASSRGFEAFF. In nucleotides, the CDR3 is TGTGCCAGCAGTAGAGGATTTGAAGCTTTCTTT.

This chain joins TRBV11-3 and TRBJ2-1; 7 bases are shared with TRBD2. This CDR3 is built from 15 residues. V lost 1 base and J lost 6; bases outside the gene matches: 6. The germline V gene encodes CDR1 SGHNT and CDR2 YENEEA. The CDR3 is CASSLGPTGGNEQFF. The CDR3 bases are TGTGCCAGCAGCTTAGGTCCGACGGGGGGCAATGAGCAGTTCTTC.

This chain joins TRBV7-2 and TRBJ2-2; TRBD1 matches 8 bases. This CDR3 is 15 amino acids long. Germline CDR1 and CDR2: SGHTA and FQGNSA. The junction had 3 bases not matched to a gene; V was cut back by 5 bases and J by 1 base. CDR3 nucleotides: TGTGCCAGCAGCACAGGACAGGGGAACACCGGGGAGCTGTTTTTT. Amino acid sequence: CASSTGQGNTGELFF.

The chain combines TRBV5-8 with TRBJ2-7, with 8 bases aligning to TRBD1. J gave up 2 bases and V 2 bases, and 3 bases lay outside the gene matches. Germline V gives CDR1 SGHTS, CDR2 YDEGEE. This CDR3 is built from 14 residues. The CDR3 sequence is CASSFGTGTYEQYF. The CDR3 coding sequence is TGTGCCAGCAGCTTCGGGACAGGCACCTACGAGCAGTACTTC.

The chain links TRBV4-1 to TRBJ2-7, with 8 bases fitting TRBD1. The CDR3 contains 13 residues. V trimming: 0 bases; J trimming: 11 bases; junction bases outside the gene matches: 6. CDR1 and CDR2 from the germline V gene are MGHRA and YSYEKL. CDR3 sequence: CASSQEERDRKYF. The CDR3 DNA reads as TGCGCCAGCAGCCAAGAAGAACGGGACAGGAAGTACTTC.